The clone carrying this T cell receptor (beta chain) was found a few times. The data belong to a study of blood T cell repertoires in COVID-19. The repertoire was sequenced with immunoSEQ multiplex PCR; TCRdb's copy has only in-frame clones and lacks some. The sample consists of just over 7,500 clones, roughly 70% of them appearing once. Per the germline V gene, CDR1 is MRHNA and CDR2 is SNTAGT. V dropped 7 bases and J dropped 6; count of bases not matched to a gene: 5. The CDR3 totals 14 residues. This sequence joins TRBV6-4 and TRBJ2-3; the match to TRBD2 covers 12 bases. The TCR was taken from a human donor in a cohort sampled during active COVID-19. The material sequenced was peripheral blood. The CDR3 region is CASTATSGSDTQYF. The CDR3 coding sequence is TGTGCCAGCACCGCGACTAGCGGGAGCGATACGCAGTATTTT.